What follows is one T cell receptor (beta chain) and its context. Sequencing was performed with immunoSEQ multiplex PCR; in TCRdb, only in-frame clones are kept and a portion is missing. The sample lists 300,000 to 350,000 clones, around 92% seen once, with roughly a tenth in the top ten. The data are from a study of blood T cell repertoires in COVID-19. Participant age was about 18 to 89 years, and participants resided in fewer than 30 US areas. Either two negative PCRs, clearance, or symptom resolution qualified Cohort 3 donors as recovered. The receptor's source is a woman aged 30 to 39 who had recovered from COVID-19. The specimen was PBMCs or T cells enriched from blood (not recorded which).

CDR3 in DNA: TGCGCCAGCAGCACGGGACAGGGCGGGAACACTGAAGCTTTCTTT. Translated: CASSTGQGGNTEAFF. The chain is built from TRBV5-1 and TRBJ1-1; 9 nucleotides agree with TRBD1. The V and J ends lost 4 bases and 1 base, in that order; junction bases with no gene match: 5. The CDR3 spans 15 residues. CDR1 is SGHRS, CDR2 YFSETQ, per germline.